What follows are 32 T cell receptor beta chains derived from one specimen sequenced in a study of cytomegalovirus exposure and HLA in healthy donors (TCRdb year 2017). To prepare the library, the immunoSEQ multiplex PCR assay was applied. For the multiplex PCR, a mixture combining 60 forward primers for TCR Vbeta segments and 13 reverse primers for TCR Jbeta segments was used. This immuneACCESS table, as held by TCRdb, lists in-frame sequences with V and J called but not all clones. Of the missing ones, under half trace to an unresolved V gene in checked studies; the others have no known cause. This sample comprises 120,000 or so clones, around 75% of them detected only once. The top ten clones comprise more than 7% of the sample. The sample was PBMCs. These receptors were collected from a woman aged 45-65 years in good health and CMV-seropositive.

The chain links TRBV18 to TRBJ2-5; 8 bases agree with TRBD1. From germline, CDR1 is KGHSH and CDR2 LQKENI. V trimming: 6 bases; J trimming: 5 bases; junction bases outside the gene matches: 8. The CDR3 loop spans 14 amino acids. The CDR3 DNA reads as TGTGCCAGCTCGACGGACAGGGTACCGGAGACCCAGTACTTC. Protein: CASSTDRVPETQYF.

This clone has just one count. The chain combines TRBV19 with TRBJ2-7; 9 bases agree with TRBD1. This CDR3 region has 18 residues. In germline, CDR1 is LNHDA, CDR2 SQIVND (reference sequence). After removal of 4 bases from V and 4 bases from J, the junction contained 17 bases not matched to a gene. The CDR3 DNA sequence: TGTGCCAGTAGTACGGAAGGACCAACCGGGACAGGGCTTTACGAGCAGTACTTC. Its protein product is CASSTEGPTGTGLYEQYF.

The rearrangement uses TRBV4-3 and TRBJ2-7; tentative D call: TRBD1 (5 bases). The V and J ends lost 3 bases and 2 bases respectively, with 8 bases between them. Germline V gene sequence: CDR1 LGHNA, CDR2 YSLEER. The CDR3 length is 13 residues. CDR3 bases: TGCGCCAGCAGCCAGGGGCCCCCCTACGAGCAGTACTTC. Amino acid sequence: CASSQGPPYEQYF.

This clone has just a few counts. V gene TRBV14 combines with J gene TRBJ2-5; D is unclear. The J call could be wrong; TRBJ2-7 is a better fit for the DNA end. Germline CDR1 SGHDN, CDR2 FVKESK. CDR3 length: 11 residues. The CDR3 sequence is CASSQGYEQYF. Here the CDR3 DNA reads TGTGCCAGCAGCCAGGGCTACGAGCAGTACTTC.

This sequence joins TRBV19 and TRBJ2-3; 9 bases match TRBD1. This CDR3 spans 14 amino acids. Germline V CDR1 and CDR2: LNHDA, SQIVND (reference sequence). V lost 6 bases, J lost 2 bases, and 3 bases stayed unmatched. The CDR3 loop reads CASRDRGPTDTQYF. In nucleotides, the CDR3 is TGTGCCAGTAGGGACAGGGGCCCCACAGATACGCAGTATTTT.

This clone was seen a few times. The V call is TRBV19, the J call TRBJ1-6; D perhaps matches TRBD1 (6 bases). The CDR3 has 17 residues. Trimming cost V 9 bases and J 0 bases, with 18 bases left between them. In germline, CDR1 is LNHDA, CDR2 SQIVND (reference sequence). The chain's CDR3 is CASEGSGVSSYNSPLHF. The CDR3 nucleotides are TGTGCCAGCGAAGGATCAGGGGTGAGCTCCTATAATTCACCCCTCCACTTT.

The V gene is TRBV30, the J gene TRBJ1-4, with 9 bases aligning to TRBD1. Germline CDR1 GTSNPN, CDR2 SVGIG (reference sequence). With 3 bases clipped from V and 6 bases from J, the junction kept 5 bases outside the gene matches. The CDR3 runs 14 residues. CDR3 sequence: CAWRVGTGHEKLFF. The CDR3 coding sequence is TGTGCCTGGAGGGTGGGGACAGGGCATGAAAAACTGTTTTTT.

This chain connects TRBV29-1 to TRBJ1-2; 7 bases line up with TRBD1. The CDR3 totals 11 residues. Germline V gene lookup returns CDR1 SQVTM and CDR2 ANQGSEA. V lost 6 bases to trimming and J lost 8 bases; unmatched junction nucleotides: 6. CDR3 coding DNA: TGCAGCGTACCGACAGGGCCCGGCTACACCTTC. This encodes CSVPTGPGYTF.

The chain is built from TRBV30 and TRBJ2-2; 9 positions agree with TRBD1. The CDR3 contains 15 residues. The V gene end was trimmed by 2 bases and the J gene end by 7 bases; junction bases not matched to a gene: 8. Germline assignment: CDR1 GTSNPN and CDR2 SVGIG (reference sequence). The CDR3 region is CAWSRLQGADGELFF. Written as DNA, the CDR3 is TGTGCCTGGAGTCGGCTACAGGGGGCCGACGGGGAGCTGTTTTTT.

The chain couples TRBV11-3 to TRBJ1-1; D gene ambiguous. V was shortened by 5 bases and J by 4 bases, with 11 bases between the two germline ends. The CDR3 has 13 amino acids. In germline, CDR1 is SGHNT, CDR2 YENEEA. The DNA of the CDR3 is TGTGCCAGCAGCCCTCTACGGTCCACTGAAGCTTTCTTT. Translation gives CASSPLRSTEAFF.

This clone was seen a single time. The V call is TRBV5-4, the J call TRBJ2-3, with D possibly matching TRBD2 (5 bases). The V gene's germline CDR1 is SGHNT and CDR2 YYREEE (reference sequence). This CDR3 is 15 amino acids long. The V end lost 2 bases, the J end lost 0 bases, and 10 bases lay between the germline ends. As DNA, the CDR3 is TGTGCCAGCAGCTTAGGCGGGTATAGCACAGATACGCAGTATTTT. This encodes CASSLGGYSTDTQYF.

The chain combines TRBV5-1 with TRBJ1-2; 7 nucleotides align to TRBD1. Germline CDR1 is SGHRS and CDR2 is YFSETQ. Unmatched junction bases numbered 4, after V lost 5 bases and J lost 0 bases. This CDR3 is 14 amino acids long. CDR3 sequence: CASRETGANYGYTF. The CDR3 DNA follows: TGCGCCAGCAGGGAAACAGGGGCTAACTATGGCTACACCTTC.

This sequence joins TRBV30 and TRBJ1-1; no clear D. Germline values: CDR1 GTSNPN, CDR2 SVGIG (reference sequence). This CDR3 is 12 amino acids long. V lost 0 bases and J lost 8, with 10 bases in between. The CDR3 DNA reads TGTGCCTGGAGTGTCGTCGGGATCGAAGCTTTCTTT. It encodes CAWSVVGIEAFF.

The chain carries TRBV7-9 and TRBJ2-3, with a weak D call TRBD1 (5 bases). This CDR3 spans 11 amino acids. Germline V lookup: CDR1 SEHNR, CDR2 FQNEAQ (reference sequence). V lost 5 bases to trimming and J lost 6 bases, with 6 bases between them. The CDR3 protein is CASSRGDTQYF. The CDR3 DNA sequence: TGTGCCAGCAGCAGGGGCGATACGCAGTATTTT.

The chain has TRBV5-6 and TRBJ2-2; 14 bases align to TRBD2. This CDR3 spans 17 amino acids. CDR1 SGHDT and CDR2 YYEEEE come from the germline V gene. J lost 6 bases, V lost 0 bases, and 4 bases had no gene match. The CDR3 sequence: CASSLAGLAGGSGELFF. For the CDR3, the DNA is TGTGCCAGCAGCTTGGCCGGACTAGCGGGAGGCTCCGGGGAGCTGTTTTTT. The whole variable domain, remainder taken from reference TRBV5-6 and TRBJ2-2, is DAGVTQSPTHLIKTRGQQVTLRCSPKSGHDTVSWYQQALGQGPQFIFQYYEEEERQRGNFPDRFSGHQFPNYSSELNVNALLLGDSALYLCASSLAGLAGGSGELFFGEGSRLTVL.

The chain uses TRBV5-4 and TRBJ1-1, with D uncertain. Trimming left V 4 bases short and J 1 base short, with 8 bases between. The CDR3 consists of 13 residues. Germline V gene data show CDR1 as SGHNT and CDR2 as YYREEE (reference sequence). CDR3 sequence (DNA): TGTGCCAGCAGCCAACAGCAGAACACTGAAGCTTTCTTT. This translates into CASSQQQNTEAFF.

This clone came up a few times. The chain links TRBV2 to TRBJ2-5; 11 bases agree with TRBD2. The CDR3 length is 15 residues. J was trimmed by 5 bases and V by 2 bases; bases with no gene match: 4. CDR1 and CDR2 (germline): SNHLY, FYNNEI. As DNA, the CDR3 is TGTGCCAGCAGTGAACTAGCGGGGGGCGGGGAGACCCAGTACTTC. This codes for CASSELAGGGETQYF.

V usage is TRBV30 and J usage is TRBJ1-6; 7 bases agree with TRBD1. The CDR3 length is 15 residues. Germline V gives CDR1 GTSNPN, CDR2 SVGIG (reference sequence). Trimming removed 3 bases from V and 2 bases from J; junction bases left unmatched: 4. The CDR3 nucleotides read TGTGCCTGGAGATCGGGACAGACCTATAATTCACCCCTCCACTTT. Protein sequence: CAWRSGQTYNSPLHF.

V is TRBV9 and J is TRBJ2-5; 8 bases map to TRBD1. This CDR3 region has 17 residues. In germline, CDR1 is SGDLS, CDR2 YYNGEE. V lost 3 bases to trimming and J lost 1 base; unmatched junction nucleotides: 11. The CDR3 sequence: CASSGETGVGSQETQYF. In nucleotides, the CDR3 is TGTGCCAGCAGCGGAGAGACAGGGGTCGGGTCCCAAGAGACCCAGTACTTC.

This clone came up once. This chain links TRBV2 with TRBJ2-5; 9 bases are shared with TRBD1. Looked up from germline, CDR1 is SNHLY and CDR2 is FYNNEI. There are 13 residues in the CDR3. Trimming cost V 6 bases and J 6 bases; bases outside gene matches: 5. The CDR3 region is CASSAGQGKTQYF. DNA for the CDR3: TGTGCCAGCAGCGCCGGACAGGGGAAGACCCAGTACTTC.

This chain connects TRBV7-9 to TRBJ2-7; TRBD1 might be the D (5 bases). V gave up 5 bases and J gave up 0 bases, with 14 bases separating them. The CDR3 consists of 15 residues. The germline V gene encodes CDR1 SEHNR and CDR2 FQNEAQ (reference sequence). CDR3 in DNA: TGTGCCAGCAGCCAGACCAAGGGGTTCTCCTACGAGCAGTACTTC. This translates into CASSQTKGFSYEQYF.

This clone was detected only a few times. The chain is built from TRBV7-9 and TRBJ2-1; 7 bases are shared with TRBD1. The CDR3 runs to 14 residues. J lost 5 bases, V lost 3 bases, and 4 bases had no gene match. Germline V CDR1 and CDR2: SEHNR, FQNEAQ (reference sequence). The CDR3 loop reads CASSFNRGHNEQFF. The CDR3 bases are TGTGCCAGCAGCTTTAACAGGGGTCACAATGAGCAGTTCTTC. The whole variable domain, remainder taken from reference TRBV7-9 and TRBJ2-1, is DTGVSQNPRHKITKRGQNVTFRCDPISEHNRLYWYRQTLGQGPEFLTYFQNEAQLEKSRLLSDRFSAERPKGSFSTLEIQRTEQGDSAMYLCASSFNRGHNEQFFGPGTRLTVL.

The chain carries TRBV18 and TRBJ2-5; a possible D gene is TRBD1 (6 bases). Trimming removed 0 bases from V and 2 bases from J, with 10 bases in between. The CDR3 totals 15 residues. Germline-derived CDR1 and CDR2 are KGHSH and LQKENI. CDR3 in amino acids: CASSPPSDRQETQYF. In DNA, the CDR3 is TGTGCCAGCTCACCACCATCGGACAGACAAGAGACCCAGTACTTC. The full variable domain, with the rest looked up from reference TRBV18 and TRBJ2-5, is NAGVMQNPRHLVRRRGQEARLRCSPMKGHSHVYWYRQLPEEGLKFMVYLQKENIIDESGMPKERFSAEFPKEGPSILRIQQVVRGDSAAYFCASSPPSDRQETQYFGPGTRLLVL.

This clone was seen a single time. V gene TRBV9 combines with J gene TRBJ1-1, with a tentative D call TRBD1 (6 bases). Trimming removed 3 bases at V and 1 base at J, with 10 bases between. In germline, CDR1 is SGDLS, CDR2 YYNGEE. The CDR3 length is 14 residues. CDR3 region: CASSAQGQNTEAFF. The CDR3 DNA follows: TGTGCCAGCAGCGCACAGGGACAGAACACTGAAGCTTTCTTT.

The chain recombines TRBV12-5 with TRBJ2-3, with 8 bases lining up with TRBD2. Germline V lookup: CDR1 LGHNT, CDR2 FRNRAP. This CDR3 spans 16 amino acids. J gave up 4 bases and V 6 bases, and 12 bases lay outside the gene matches. The DNA of the CDR3 is TGTGCTAGTGGCCTTGGAGCGGGAGTTGACGCAGATACGCAGTATTTT. Residues: CASGLGAGVDADTQYF.

The V and J genes are TRBV9 and TRBJ2-7, with no clear D. The CDR3 runs to 13 residues. Germline V gene data show CDR1 as SGDLS and CDR2 as YYNGEE. V lost 0 bases, J lost 4 bases, and 8 bases lay in between. The DNA for the CDR3 is TGTGCCAGCAGCGTAGGGCACGAATACGAGCAGTACTTC. Protein sequence: CASSVGHEYEQYF.

The chain couples TRBV29-1 to TRBJ2-5, with D possibly matching TRBD2 (5 bases). Germline CDR1 and CDR2: SQVTM and ANQGSEA. The CDR3 totals 13 residues. The V gene lost 4 bases and the J gene lost 5 bases, with 14 bases spanning the gap. The DNA for the CDR3 is TGCAGCGTTGGGATGGCGAGGAGGGAGACCCAGTACTTC. Its protein product is CSVGMARRETQYF.

This clone appeared a few times. The rearrangement joins TRBV18 to TRBJ2-7, with D uncertain. Germline loops: CDR1 KGHSH, CDR2 LQKENI. Trimming removed 3 bases from V and 0 bases from J, with 6 bases in between. The CDR3 has 13 residues. CDR3 loop: CASSPETSYEQYF. For the CDR3, the DNA is TGTGCCAGCTCACCGGAGACCTCCTACGAGCAGTACTTC.

This clone was seen just once. This sequence joins TRBV29-1 and TRBJ2-2, with 9 nucleotides matching TRBD2. V shed 5 bases, J shed 3 bases, and the junction held 13 bases outside the gene matches. The V gene's germline CDR1 is SQVTM and CDR2 ANQGSEA. The CDR3 length is 17 residues. CDR3 DNA: TGCAGCGTTACCCCTCTCCTAGCGGGAACTGACACCGGGGAGCTGTTTTTT. Its translation: CSVTPLLAGTDTGELFF.

The chain employs TRBV2 and TRBJ2-7; D is unresolved. CDR3 length: 11 amino acids. V was shortened by 5 bases and J by 4 bases, with 6 bases between the two germline ends. Germline CDR1 and CDR2: SNHLY and FYNNEI. For the CDR3, the DNA is TGTGCCAGCAGTTCTAGGTACGAGCAGTACTTC. Residues: CASSSRYEQYF.

The V and J genes are TRBV4-1 and TRBJ2-7; perhaps TRBD1 as D (5 bases). Trimming left V 0 bases short and J 2 bases short, with 8 bases between. This CDR3 spans 14 amino acids. The germline V gene encodes CDR1 MGHRA and CDR2 YSYEKL. CDR3 in DNA: TGCGCCAGCAGCCAAGACAGGGTTACCTACGAGCAGTACTTC. Protein: CASSQDRVTYEQYF.

This sequence joins TRBV5-6 and TRBJ1-5; no clear D gene. The germline V gene has CDR1 SGHDT and CDR2 YYEEEE. Trimming pared 0 bases from V and 11 bases from J, leaving 15 bases between. The CDR3 sequence is 14 residues long. The CDR3 region is CASSLVPLSRAQHF. The CDR3 DNA reads TGTGCCAGCAGCTTGGTTCCCCTCTCACGGGCCCAGCATTTT.